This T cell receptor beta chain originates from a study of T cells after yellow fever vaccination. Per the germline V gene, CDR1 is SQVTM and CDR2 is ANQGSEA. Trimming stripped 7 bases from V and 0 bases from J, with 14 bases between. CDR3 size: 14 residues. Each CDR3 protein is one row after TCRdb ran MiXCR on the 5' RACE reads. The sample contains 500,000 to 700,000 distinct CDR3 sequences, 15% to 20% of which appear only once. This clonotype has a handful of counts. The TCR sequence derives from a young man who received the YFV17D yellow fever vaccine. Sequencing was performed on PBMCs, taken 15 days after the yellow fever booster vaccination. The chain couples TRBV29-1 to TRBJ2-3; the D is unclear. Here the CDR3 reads CSGARAASTDTQYF. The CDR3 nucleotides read TGCAGCGGGGCCCGAGCCGCTAGCACAGATACGCAGTATTTT.